The text below deals with one T cell receptor (beta chain). This clonotype was recorded at least ten times. No cognate antigen has been identified for it. Per-base qualities were not stored, and no clone one base away is much larger. TCR beta CDR3 regions were amplified from RNA transcripts. The first round of RT-PCR for the TCR CDR3 was performed with the HTBI primer set and the Qiagen OneStep RT-PCR kit. Libraries were constructed in a second round of multiplex PCR, after which size selection and purification were carried out. Libraries were sequenced paired-end with 100 bp reads on an Illumina HiSeq2000. For the original study's pipeline: SOAPnuke was used to process the raw data, with reads discarded if the reads contained adapters or uncalled bases, had a mean Phred below 15, or lacked an exact constant-primer or identifier match. High-quality paired reads were merged using COPE v1.2.5, and each unique nucleotide sequence was defined as a clonotype. MiTCR v1.1 was used to align clonotypes to the IMGT TRBV, TRBD and TRBJ reference segments. The analysis included only V-J combinations with a frequency above 0.0001, which together covered around 99% of the repertoires. The TCS score was defined as F50 (clonal expansion) divided by E x V (chaos), with BLOSUM62-based TCRdist calculated between CDR3 peptides within each V-J. Welch's t-statistics and random forest reduced 500 to 650 V-J features to about 12, which were used in a naive Bayes classifier (R e1071). The public reads were reprocessed in TCRdb via fastp at Q25 and MiXCR, keeping in-frame beta chains. Rows merge per CDR3 protein into single entries with the most common DNA and genes. The V and J calls here are based on TCRdb, not the publication. This sample lists about 350,000 distinct CDR3 sequences; about 17% were detected once. In total, the top ten clones hold 30% to 40% of the sample.

Hyperthyroidism patients were aged 18 to 65 years and newly diagnosed, with disease duration of less than 2 months. Patients with uncontrolled infections, other autoimmune diseases, pregnancy or lactation were excluded. Diagnoses were established on the basis of clinical symptoms, serum thyroxine and TRAb, thyroid ultrasound, and orbital computed tomography. For progressor patients, blood was drawn at the first diagnosis of hyperthyroidism, before any ophthalmopathy symptoms had appeared. PBMCs were separated from 8 to 10 ml of fresh peripheral blood using Ficoll-Paque density gradient centrifugation. Progressor patients were initially diagnosed with Graves' hyperthyroidism and developed ophthalmopathy during follow-up. Total RNA was extracted using Trizol reagent, and RNA quality was assessed on an Agilent 2100 Bioanalyzer. The sample is drawn from a study of T cells in Graves' hyperthyroidism and ophthalmopathy (dated by TCRdb to between 2017 and 2020). Looking at the study overall: Peripheral blood was sampled at the time of initial diagnosis, prior to any treatment. An independent validation cohort of around 20 hyperthyroidism patients and about 16 patients who later progressed to ophthalmopathy tested prospective prediction of ophthalmopathy. The paper describes TCR Vbeta CDR3 sequencing of some 130 peripheral blood samples, made up of under 50 ophthalmopathy patients, 70 to 75 hyperthyroidism patients and 17 progressor patients. For training and testing, the 100 or so patients in the discovery cohort were randomly divided in a 7:3 ratio. After blood sampling, hyperthyroidism patients were treated with methimazole at a starting dose of 30 mg daily, and ophthalmopathy patients were treated with high-dose intravenous methylprednisolone. The study also compared thyroid tissue and blood T-cell repertoires from about six Graves' hyperthyroidism patients. To identify distinguishing TCR V-J signatures, a discovery cohort of 100 or so patients was used, comprising 43 with Graves' ophthalmopathy and under 60 with stable Graves' hyperthyroidism. Study-wide findings and limitations: A model built on a 13 V-J signature distinguished ophthalmopathy from stable hyperthyroidism, reaching over 85% sensitivity and around 81% specificity in cross-validation and 80%/75% in testing. Sample size was not statistically predetermined, and investigators were not blinded to group allocation. Most expanded thyroid clonotypes (frequency above 0.001) were also detected in blood, suggesting blood repertoires may reflect thyroid immune responses. In validation, the model predicted progression to ophthalmopathy with over 65% sensitivity and about 72% specificity, a median of 6.5 months before onset.

From the cysteine through the phenylalanine, the CDR3 covers 20 amino acids. Just CDR3 DNA is preserved here, 60 bases in frame from base 1. The junction carries 28 bases between V and J, which are trimmed by 2 bases and 3 bases respectively. CDR1 and CDR2 are drawn from the germline V gene: MNHEY, SVGEGT. Sequencing used blood. The TCR was taken from a woman under 40 with Graves' hyperthyroidism that later progressed to Graves' ophthalmopathy. This chain is built from TRBV6-2 or TRBV6-3 and TRBJ1-1, with a tentative D gene TRBD1 over 6 matching bases. The CDR3 protein is CASSYAHEQGTIRRDTEAFF. The nucleotides read TGTGCCAGCAGTTACGCCCACGAACAGGGTACTATCCGTCGTGACACTGAAGCTTTCTTT.